The present TCR beta chain was sequenced within a study of T cell responses to AZD1222 COVID-19 vaccine. The CDR3 spans 13 residues. Germline CDR1 reads SGHTA; CDR2 reads FQGTGA. Trimming removed 1 base from V and 8 bases from J, with 6 bases in between. The data were produced by immunoSEQ multiplex PCR, yet TCRdb's version contains in-frame clones alone and is incomplete. This sample yields approximately 89,000 clones, of which over 80% are seen a single time; 11% belongs to the top ten. Some second doses came at about 4 weeks and others at about 12 weeks; these were pooled. The rearrangement links TRBV7-3 to TRBJ1-6; D gene ambiguous. The sequencing used peripheral blood, collected 28 days after the second AZD1222 dose. The receptor comes from an adult who received the AZD1222 COVID-19 vaccine. Written as DNA, the CDR3 is TGTGCCAGCAGCTTAATGAGTGATTCACCCCTCCACTTT. It is translated as CASSLMSDSPLHF. The full variable domain, in which reference TRBV7-3 and TRBJ1-6 provide the parts outside the CDR3, is GAGVSQTPSNKVTEKGKYVELRCDPISGHTALYWYRQSLGQGPEFLIYFQGTGAADDSGLPNDRFFAVRPEGSVSTLKIQRTERGDSAVYLCASSLMSDSPLHFGNGTRLTVT.